The entry below describes one TCR beta chain. Repertoires were generated with immunoSEQ multiplex PCR, while TCRdb's copy carries only in-frame clones and drops some. The sample shows roughly 45,000 clones, 50% to 75% of them seen only once. This specimen comes from a study of cytotoxic CD8 clonotypes in ibrutinib-treated CLL. The V and J ends lost 4 bases and 0 bases respectively, with 10 bases between them. CDR1 is SGDLS and CDR2 is YYNGEE in the germline V gene. This CDR3 spans 14 amino acids. The rearrangement joins TRBV9 to TRBJ1-1; D call uncertain. The TCR originated in a human donor with chronic lymphocytic leukemia. Sequences were derived from PBMCs, sampled after 24 months of ibrutinib treatment. Here the CDR3 DNA reads TGTGCCAGCAGCTCTACCACAGTGAACACTGAAGCTTTCTTT. It is translated as CASSSTTVNTEAFF.